This TCR beta chain was identified during a study of blood T cells in healthy people across ages. V was cut by 2 bases and J by 1 base, with 9 bases left in between. Germline CDR1 reads MNHEY; CDR2 reads SVGAGI. The CDR3 is made up of 15 amino acids. Alongside a J-beta primer mix, a sample-barcoded 5' primer served in a second PCR lasting about 7 to 11 cycles. TCRdb re-derived calls from the 5' RACE reads in MiXCR, one entry per CDR3 protein. The repertoire includes about 1.4 million distinct CDR3 sequences, around 59% of them detected once, and about 6.7% sits in the top ten. There were at least 5 micrograms of total RNA extracted from every sample.

The genes are TRBV6-5 and TRBJ2-1; D unclear. The sample was blood. The TCR originated in a man between 18 and 35 years old in good health. The CDR3 region is CASSYGERSYNEQFF. The CDR3 DNA follows: TGTGCCAGCAGTTACGGGGAAAGGTCCTACAATGAGCAGTTCTTC.